The 30 T cell receptor beta chains in this list originate from one sample, sequenced in a study of type 1 regulatory T cells. TCRdb called the reads again in MiXCR, with one record for every CDR3 protein. This repertoire shows roughly 62,000 distinct CDR3 sequences, roughly two thirds found once; its top ten account for roughly 1.9%. These receptors have no known antigen. Material for sequencing was cultured non-Tr1 T cells, either the whole culture or a sorted T cell fraction (not recorded which). These receptors all stem from a human donor in good health.

The gene calls are TRBV5-1 and TRBJ1-2; 7 positions agree with TRBD1. Germline V gene data show CDR1 as SGHRS and CDR2 as YFSETQ. There are 14 residues in the CDR3. J was trimmed by 6 bases and V by 0 bases; bases with no gene match: 5. The CDR3 DNA follows: TGCGCCAGCAGCTTGGTAGGGGGCGAAGATGGCTACACCTTC. This translates into CASSLVGGEDGYTF.

The rearrangement uses TRBV6-2 or TRBV6-3 and TRBJ2-2; maybe TRBD2 (5 bases). Germline V lookup: CDR1 MNHEY, CDR2 SVGEGT. This CDR3 contains 14 residues. Between the trimmed V and J ends, which lost 10 bases and 1 base, there was a span of 13 bases. The CDR3 region is CATLGNLNTGELFF. The CDR3 nucleotides read TGTGCCACCCTCGGGAACTTGAACACCGGGGAGCTGTTTTTT.

The chain recombines TRBV2 with TRBJ2-5; D possibly uses TRBD1 or TRBD2 (5 bases each). Germline lookup yields CDR1 SNHLY and CDR2 FYNNEI. V was shortened by 5 bases and J by 0 bases, with 22 bases between the two germline ends. The CDR3 contains 18 residues. CDR3 residues: CASSKYIGDGLYQETQYF. The DNA for the CDR3 is TGTGCCAGCAGTAAATATATAGGGGACGGCCTGTACCAAGAGACCCAGTACTTC. Variable domain in full (rest from reference TRBV2 and TRBJ2-5): EPEVTQTPSHQVTQMGQEVILRCVPISNHLYFYWYRQILGQKVEFLVSFYNNEISEKSEIFDDQFSVERPDGSNFTLKIRSTKLEDSAMYFCASSKYIGDGLYQETQYFGPGTRLLVL.

J is TRBJ2-6 and V is TRBV6-5; D unclear. The germline CDR1 and CDR2 sequences are MNHEY and SVGAGI. CDR3 size: 14 residues. Trimming shortened V by 6 bases and J by 0 bases, and 6 bases separated the two germline ends. CDR3 DNA sequence: TGTGCCAGCAGCCGGGCCTCTGGGGCCAACGTCCTGACTTTC. Translation: CASSRASGANVLTF.

This clonotype was seen more than once but under ten times. This chain connects TRBV7-2 to TRBJ2-2; D perhaps matches TRBD1 (6 bases). CDR3 length: 12 residues. Germline-derived CDR1 and CDR2 are SGHTA and FQGNSA. V lost 8 bases and J 3 bases, leaving 7 bases between the germline ends. CDR3 nucleotides: TGTGCCAGCGGGACACACACCGGGGAGCTGTTTTTT. This codes for CASGTHTGELFF.

The V gene is TRBV27, the J gene TRBJ2-3; D not certain. Germline values: CDR1 MNHEY, CDR2 SMNVEV (reference sequence). Deletions cut 5 bases from V and 0 bases from J, with 18 bases between. The CDR3 contains 17 residues. The CDR3 DNA reads as TGTGCCAGCAGTCCACCTACCCTGAAACCTAGCACAGATACGCAGTATTTT. It translates to CASSPPTLKPSTDTQYF.

The V and J genes are TRBV28 and TRBJ2-1; TRBD2 matches 8 bases. The V gene's germline CDR1 is MDHEN and CDR2 SYDVKM. With 4 bases clipped from V and 2 bases from J, the junction kept 13 bases outside the gene matches. The CDR3 has 18 residues. CDR3 amino acids: CASSYPEWPAGAYNEQFF. In DNA, the CDR3 is TGTGCCAGCAGTTATCCCGAGTGGCCAGCGGGAGCCTACAATGAGCAGTTCTTC.

The genes are TRBV5-1 and TRBJ2-5; D remains unclear. From germline, CDR1 is SGHRS and CDR2 YFSETQ. CDR3 size: 12 residues. The V and J ends lost 3 bases and 3 bases respectively, with 6 bases between them. DNA of the CDR3: TGCGCCAGCAGCTCGCCGAAAGAGACCCAGTACTTC. It encodes CASSSPKETQYF.

The rearrangement links TRBV2 to TRBJ2-5, with TRBD2 matching over 9 bases. This CDR3 has 15 amino acids. After removal of 8 bases from V and 2 bases from J, the junction contained 9 bases not matched to a gene. Germline CDR1 is SNHLY and CDR2 is FYNNEI. CDR3 sequence (DNA): TGTGCCAGCTGTGGGGGGACTAGCAGTCAAGAGACCCAGTACTTC. It translates to CASCGGTSSQETQYF.

Details on this clonotype: Sequence at one end of the junction differs from germline and may be a read error. The chain uses TRBV27 and TRBJ1-1, with a possible D match to TRBD1 (5 bases). Germline CDR1 reads MNHEY; CDR2 reads SMNVEV (reference sequence). The CDR3 consists of 13 residues. The CDR3 protein is CASSFSGNLEVFF. The CDR3 DNA follows: TGTGCCAGCAGTTTTTCAGGGAATCTTGAAGTTTTCTTT.

The chain is built from TRBV3-1 and TRBJ2-4, with unresolved D. CDR3 length equals 13 residues. Per germline, CDR1 LGHDT and CDR2 YNNKEL (reference sequence). Trimming removed 4 bases from V and 5 bases from J, with 9 bases in between. The CDR3 region is CASSPPSENIQYF. The CDR3 coding sequence is TGTGCCAGCAGCCCACCCTCGGAAAACATTCAGTACTTC.

This clonotype was counted between two and nine times. V usage is TRBV18 and J usage is TRBJ1-5; no firm D call. The CDR3 covers 15 residues. The V and J ends lost 6 bases and 3 bases respectively, with 15 bases between them. Germline V gives CDR1 KGHSH, CDR2 LQKENI. The CDR3 spells CASSTARGNNQPQHF. CDR3 nucleotides: TGTGCCAGCTCCACAGCACGAGGTAACAATCAGCCCCAGCATTTT. The full variable domain, with the rest looked up from reference TRBV18 and TRBJ1-5, is NAGVMQNPRHLVRRRGQEARLRCSPMKGHSHVYWYRQLPEEGLKFMVYLQKENIIDESGMPKERFSAEFPKEGPSILRIQQVVRGDSAAYFCASSTARGNNQPQHFGDGTRLSIL.

The J gene is TRBJ1-4, the V gene TRBV19, with TRBD1 matching 11 bases. This CDR3 is built from 16 residues. J lost 4 bases, V lost 5 bases, and 6 bases had no gene match. CDR1 and CDR2 from the germline V gene are LNHDA and SQIVND (reference sequence). The CDR3 nucleotides read TGTGCCAGTAGTCGGGGACAGGGGGAGTATAATGAAAAACTGTTTTTT. Protein product: CASSRGQGEYNEKLFF.

The genes are TRBV7-8 and TRBJ2-7, with a weak D call TRBD1 (6 bases). Germline-derived CDR1 and CDR2 are SGHVS and FQNEAQ. Trimming pared 1 base from V and 2 bases from J, leaving 9 bases between. The CDR3 length is 14 residues. Here the CDR3 reads CASSLGGQTYEQYF. The CDR3 DNA is TGTGCCAGCAGCTTAGGCGGACAGACCTACGAGCAGTACTTC.

The sample holds a few counts of this clonotype. This chain uses TRBV10-3 with TRBJ2-4, with 8 positions matching TRBD2. CDR1 and CDR2 from the germline V gene are ENHRY and SYGVKD. V gave up 2 bases and J gave up 7 bases; unmatched junction bases: 13. The CDR3 is made up of 17 amino acids. CDR3 in DNA: TGTGCCATCAGTGAGAGGGTAGCGGGGCTACAAAATAACATTCAGTACTTC. It is translated as CAISERVAGLQNNIQYF.

The chain carries TRBV2 and TRBJ1-6; the D gene is possibly TRBD1 (6 bases). This CDR3 has 12 amino acids. Between the trimmed V and J ends, which lost 7 bases and 9 bases, there was a span of 10 bases. The germline V gene has CDR1 SNHLY and CDR2 FYNNEI. The CDR3 DNA reads TGTGCCAGCACGCAGGGGATTTCACCCCTCCACTTT. This encodes CASTQGISPLHF.

The rearrangement joins TRBV24-1 to TRBJ2-2; D call uncertain. The CDR3 is 16 residues long. The V gene's germline CDR1 is KGHDR and CDR2 SFDVKD. Trimming shortened V by 4 bases and J by 2 bases, and 13 bases separated the two germline ends. The CDR3 bases are TGTGCCACCAGTGAAGTGTCCCCACGAAACACCGGGGAGCTGTTTTTT. Translation: CATSEVSPRNTGELFF.

This chain links TRBV6-2 or TRBV6-3 with TRBJ1-5, with 7 bases matching TRBD1. The junction had 8 bases not matched to a gene; V was cut back by 4 bases and J by 2 bases. This CDR3 spans 16 amino acids. Germline-derived CDR1 and CDR2 are MNHEY and SVGEGT. The CDR3 DNA reads TGTGCCAGCAGTTTACTCGACAGGGTCGGCAATCAGCCCCAGCATTTT. It encodes CASSLLDRVGNQPQHF.

The V gene is TRBV5-4, the J gene TRBJ2-7; TRBD1 agrees at 7 bases. Germline V gene lookup returns CDR1 SGHNT and CDR2 YYREEE (reference sequence). The J segment lost 0 bases and the V segment lost 0 bases, leaving 6 bases of the junction unmatched. CDR3 size: 16 residues. The CDR3 spells CASSLGMTGSSYEQYF. The CDR3 coding sequence is TGTGCCAGCAGCTTGGGCATGACAGGGAGCTCCTACGAGCAGTACTTC.

This clonotype was detected only a few times. V gene TRBV20-1 combines with J gene TRBJ2-7, with 9 nucleotides matching TRBD1. Per germline, CDR1 DFQATT and CDR2 SNEGSKA (reference sequence). The junction had 9 bases not matched to a gene; V was cut back by 5 bases and J by 1 base. The CDR3 sequence is 15 residues long. CDR3 loop: CSALSPGTGSYEQYF. DNA for the CDR3: TGCAGTGCTCTTTCCCCCGGGACAGGGTCCTACGAGCAGTACTTC.

This clonotype appeared a few times. The chain recombines TRBV7-2 with TRBJ2-7, with TRBD2 identical over 8 bases. V shed 2 bases, J shed 5 bases, and the junction held 2 bases outside the gene matches. Germline V CDR1 and CDR2: SGHTA, FQGNSA. This CDR3 region has 13 residues. The CDR3 DNA reads TGTGCCAGCAGCTTACGGACTAGCCACGAGCAGTACTTC. Residues: CASSLRTSHEQYF.

The CDR3 region is CASTLSTGTRYEQYF. The CDR3 nucleotides are TGTGCCAGCACTCTCTCGACAGGTACTCGCTACGAGCAGTACTTC. This chain connects TRBV6-2 or TRBV6-3 to TRBJ2-7; TRBD1 is a possible D gene (6 bases). Germline V CDR1 and CDR2: MNHEY, SVGEGT. Trimming left V 7 bases short and J 3 bases short, with 19 bases between. CDR3 length: 15 residues.

Worth noting for this clonotype: A much bigger clone sits one base away, suggesting this may be a read error. V and J are TRBV11-2 and TRBJ1-3, with D possibly being TRBD1 (5 bases). Germline V gene data show CDR1 as SGHAT and CDR2 as FQNNGV. V was cut by 7 bases and J by 1 base, with 17 bases left in between. CDR3 length equals 16 residues. CDR3 in amino acids: CASTPMAGLSGNTIYF. The CDR3 DNA reads TGTGCCAGCACCCCCATGGCAGGGCTTTCTGGAAACACCATATATTTT.

This chain links TRBV5-4 with TRBJ1-4; unclear D gene. V gave up 4 bases and J gave up 0 bases, with 10 bases separating them. Germline V gives CDR1 SGHNT, CDR2 YYREEE (reference sequence). The CDR3 runs 15 residues. The CDR3 spells CASSARIATNEKLFF. In nucleotides, the CDR3 is TGTGCCAGCAGCGCCCGGATAGCAACTAATGAAAAACTGTTTTTT. Filled out from reference TRBV5-4 and TRBJ1-4, the complete variable domain reads ETGVTQSPTHLIKTRGQQVTLRCSSQSGHNTVSWYQQALGQGPQFIFQYYREEENGRGNFPPRFSGLQFPNYSSELNVNALELDDSALYLCASSARIATNEKLFFGSGTQLSVL.

The V and J genes are TRBV3-1 and TRBJ2-4; D gene unclear. The CDR3 runs to 15 residues. Between the trimmed V and J ends, which lost 0 bases and 2 bases, there was a span of 8 bases. CDR1 LGHDT and CDR2 YNNKEL come from the germline V gene (reference sequence). The CDR3 spells CASSQDHGPKNIQYF. CDR3 bases: TGTGCCAGCAGCCAAGATCATGGACCCAAAAACATTCAGTACTTC. Full variable domain (outside the CDR3, taken from reference TRBV3-1 and TRBJ2-4): DTAVSQTPKYLVTQMGNDKSIKCEQNLGHDTMYWYKQDSKKFLKIMFSYNNKELIINETVPNRFSPKSPDKAHLNLHINSLELGDSAVYFCASSQDHGPKNIQYFGAGTRLSVL.

Concerning this clonotype: Its ends do not fully match the called genes, so a read error is possible. J is TRBJ1-2 and V is TRBV28; D remains ambiguous. CDR3 length equals 12 residues. Germline values: CDR1 MDHEN, CDR2 SYDVKM. The CDR3 spells CATSLFKDGYTF. For the CDR3, the DNA is TGTGCCACCAGTTTATTTAAGGATGGCTACACCTTC.

In regard to this clonotype: Its ends do not fully match the called genes, so a read error is possible. This chain links TRBV2 with TRBJ2-4; 7 positions agree with TRBD2. Germline CDR1 and CDR2: SNHLY and FYNNEI. This CDR3 comprises 16 residues. The CDR3 spells CARSGEIAGAKNIQYF. The CDR3 nucleotides read TGTGCCAGAAGTGGGGAAATAGCGGGCGCCAAAAACATTCAGTACTTC.

This clonotype showed up just a few times. The chain is built from TRBV4-1 and TRBJ2-3, with D tentatively TRBD1 or TRBD2 (5 bases each). Trimming shortened V by 4 bases and J by 8 bases, and 25 bases separated the two germline ends. Germline loops: CDR1 MGHRA, CDR2 YSYEKL. This CDR3 has 17 residues. CDR3 region: CASSPTIVRGPGGTQYF. CDR3 sequence (DNA): TGCGCCAGCAGCCCTACAATCGTCCGGGGCCCCGGCGGTACGCAGTATTTT.

This chain connects TRBV27 to TRBJ2-5; D is perhaps TRBD1 (5 bases). CDR3 length: 15 amino acids. Germline CDR1 MNHEY, CDR2 SMNVEV (reference sequence). Trimming cost V 0 bases and J 7 bases, with 15 bases left between them. Here the CDR3 DNA reads TGTGCCAGCAGTTTATCGGGGCAGGGTTGGGGGACCCAGTACTTC. Its translation: CASSLSGQGWGTQYF.

The rearrangement joins TRBV6-2 or TRBV6-3 to TRBJ1-5; the match to TRBD1 covers 11 bases. The CDR3 consists of 15 residues. The V and J ends lost 6 bases and 4 bases, in that order; junction bases with no gene match: 5. Germline-derived CDR1 and CDR2 are MNHEY and SVGEGT. CDR3 coding DNA: TGTGCCAGCAGCCCGAGGGACAGGGGGAATCAGCCCCAGCATTTT. Protein sequence: CASSPRDRGNQPQHF.